This note documents a single TCR beta chain sequence. As handled by the study authors: Estimation of nucleated cell counts was performed using reference gene primer amplification. The repertoire was sequenced with immunoSEQ multiplex PCR; TCRdb's copy has only in-frame clones and lacks some. That table furnishes V, J and clone size, whereas the DNA furnished D and trimming. The sample lists just over 250,000 clones, more than 75% seen once, with approximately 9.8% in the top ten. Germline loops: CDR1 MNHEY, CDR2 SMNVEV (reference sequence). Germline trimming cut 2 bases from V and 11 bases from J; bases unmatched to any gene: 12. This CDR3 comprises 16 residues. This entry belongs to a study of blood T cell repertoires in COVID-19.

The sequence was collected from a man aged 35-49 years who had recovered from COVID-19. The V call is TRBV27, the J call TRBJ2-2; TRBD2 matches at 9 bases. Sequenced sample: peripheral blood. CDR3 nucleotide sequence: TGTGCCAGCAGTTTACTGCTAGCGGGACTGGCGCCCGAGCTGTTTTTT. Protein sequence: CASSLLLAGLAPELFF.